The 17 T cell receptor beta chains given below trace back to one sample, sequenced in a study of OX40 agonist ivuxolimab in advanced cancers. Clones were read by immunoSEQ multiplex PCR, and TCRdb kept only the in-frame ones, dropping some. In the table there are 45,000 to 60,000 clones, roughly nine tenths of which are singletons. This specimen was CD4+ or CD8+ T cells sorted from blood, taken in a trial of the OX40 agonist ivuxolimab. Every receptor here comes from an adult with an advanced solid tumor such as melanoma, head and neck, liver or kidney cancer.

This chain connects TRBV7-3 to TRBJ2-5; 7 positions match TRBD1. From germline, CDR1 is SGHTA and CDR2 FQGTGA. Trimming removed 5 bases from V and 0 bases from J; junction bases left unmatched: 3. The CDR3 runs 14 residues. The CDR3 loop reads CASSPDRNQETQYF. The CDR3 coding sequence is TGTGCCAGCAGCCCGGACAGGAACCAAGAGACCCAGTACTTC.

This chain joins TRBV19 and TRBJ2-7; 7 bases line up with TRBD2. V trimming: 0 bases; J trimming: 0 bases; junction bases outside the gene matches: 11. The CDR3 is 18 amino acids. Germline CDR1 and CDR2: LNHDA and SQIVND (reference sequence). The CDR3 sequence: CASSIEPPREGHSYEQYF. CDR3 in DNA: TGTGCCAGTAGTATAGAGCCCCCCAGGGAGGGGCACTCCTACGAGCAGTACTTC.

The chain employs TRBV19 and TRBJ1-2; no definite D call. Trimming took 9 bases from V and 2 from J, leaving 16 bases between them. The V gene's germline CDR1 is LNHDA and CDR2 SQIVND (reference sequence). The CDR3 has 14 residues. The CDR3 sequence is CASSVGRSNYGYTF. The CDR3 DNA reads TGTGCCAGCTCGGTCGGGCGCTCAAACTATGGCTACACCTTC.

This chain joins TRBV7-8 and TRBJ1-4; D not resolved. The CDR3 extends over 13 amino acids. The germline gives CDR1 SGHVS, CDR2 FQNEAQ. V dropped 1 base and J dropped 8 bases, with 8 bases sitting between them. The chain's CDR3 is CASSLVGREKLFF. DNA for the CDR3: TGTGCCAGCAGCTTAGTCGGAAGAGAAAAACTGTTTTTT.

V gene TRBV6-5 combines with J gene TRBJ2-2; D unresolved. Germline values: CDR1 MNHEY, CDR2 SVGAGI. CDR3 length: 14 amino acids. Between the trimmed V and J ends, which lost 2 bases and 3 bases, there was a span of 7 bases. The CDR3 loop reads CASSYGPDTGELFF. As DNA, the CDR3 is TGTGCCAGCAGTTACGGGCCAGACACCGGGGAGCTGTTTTTT.

CDR3: CAKLAGGKDTQYF. In DNA, the CDR3 is TGTGCCAAACTAGCGGGAGGGAAGGATACGCAGTATTTT. V gene TRBV7-3 combines with J gene TRBJ2-3; 13 positions agree with TRBD2. Germline V CDR1 and CDR2: SGHTA, FQGTGA. The CDR3 has 13 amino acids. V was pared by 10 bases and J by 6 bases, with 4 bases of the junction left unmatched.

The rearrangement links TRBV4-1 to TRBJ2-7, with D perhaps TRBD1 (6 bases). The ends were cut back, 4 bases at V and 2 bases at J, with 9 bases in the middle. Per the germline V gene, CDR1 is MGHRA and CDR2 is YSYEKL. This CDR3 comprises 13 residues. CDR3 region: CASSRGQTYEQYF. CDR3 nucleotides: TGCGCCAGCAGCCGAGGACAGACCTACGAGCAGTACTTC.

The genes are TRBV9 and TRBJ2-3; 11 bases are shared with TRBD2. CDR1 is SGDLS and CDR2 is YYNGEE in the germline V gene. Germline trimming cut 4 bases from V and 1 base from J; bases unmatched to any gene: 2. This CDR3 is built from 15 residues. The CDR3 nucleotides are TGTGCCAGCAGCAAACTAGCGGGAGGCACAGATACGCAGTATTTT. As protein: CASSKLAGGTDTQYF.

The V call is TRBV11-2, the J call TRBJ1-4, with a weak D call TRBD1 (5 bases). V was shortened by 7 bases and J by 7 bases, with 13 bases between the two germline ends. The CDR3 length is 13 residues. CDR1 and CDR2 (germline): SGHAT, FQNNGV. DNA for the CDR3: TGTGCCAGCACTCAGGGTGGGAGTGAAAAACTGTTTTTT. This encodes CASTQGGSEKLFF.

V is TRBV20-1 and J is TRBJ2-7, with a weak D call TRBD2 (6 bases). Germline assignment: CDR1 DFQATT and CDR2 SNEGSKA (reference sequence). CDR3 length: 11 residues. V lost 3 bases and J lost 4, with 7 bases in between. In nucleotides, the CDR3 is TGCAGTGCTAGCGCGGGGTACGAGCAGTACGTC. Protein product: CSASAGYEQYV.

V usage is TRBV29-1 and J usage is TRBJ2-7; TRBD2 matches at 14 bases. V lost 3 bases to trimming and J lost 6 bases; unmatched junction nucleotides: 7. Per germline, CDR1 SQVTM and CDR2 ANQGSEA. The CDR3 totals 15 residues. CDR3 sequence reads: CSVEGTSGSRREQYF. Written as DNA, the CDR3 is TGCAGCGTTGAGGGGACTAGCGGGAGTCGTCGCGAGCAGTACTTC.

This clone was counted between two and nine times. The chain is built from TRBV6-5 and TRBJ2-5; D not certain. Germline CDR1 MNHEY, CDR2 SVGAGI. Trimming took off 0 bases at V and 2 bases at J, with 7 bases between the two ends. The CDR3 loop spans 14 amino acids. CDR3 bases: TGTGCCAGCAGTTACTCCGGCTCGCAAGAGACCCAGTACTTC. Translation: CASSYSGSQETQYF.

The chain uses TRBV18 and TRBJ1-2; maybe TRBD1 (6 bases). V gave up 3 bases and J gave up 4 bases, with 12 bases separating them. The CDR3 loop spans 14 amino acids. Looked up from germline, CDR1 is KGHSH and CDR2 is LQKENI. This CDR3 is CASSPPGTLYGYTF. CDR3 DNA: TGTGCCAGCTCACCTCCCGGGACACTCTATGGCTACACCTTC.

The V and J genes are TRBV30 and TRBJ2-3; D unresolved. The CDR3 runs 13 residues. Trimming took off 1 base at V and 3 bases at J, with 8 bases between the two ends. Germline CDR1 GTSNPN, CDR2 SVGIG (reference sequence). The CDR3 reads CAWSALWTDTQYF. The CDR3 region has the DNA TGTGCCTGGAGTGCGCTTTGGACAGATACGCAGTATTTT.

V gene TRBV2 combines with J gene TRBJ2-3; 9 bases fit TRBD1. Germline V gene sequence: CDR1 SNHLY, CDR2 FYNNEI. After removal of 7 bases from V and 4 bases from J, the junction contained 9 bases not matched to a gene. This CDR3 comprises 15 residues. The CDR3: CASTPGQGGSDTQYF. Here the CDR3 DNA reads TGTGCCAGCACCCCGGGACAGGGTGGCTCAGATACGCAGTATTTT.

V and J are TRBV19 and TRBJ2-7, with TRBD2 as a possible D gene (6 bases). The CDR3 totals 14 residues. The germline CDR1 and CDR2 sequences are LNHDA and SQIVND (reference sequence). Trimming removed 1 base at V and 4 bases at J, with 11 bases between. CDR3 bases: TGTGCCAGTAGTATAGGCGGGATGGGGTACGAGCAGTACTTC. Its protein is CASSIGGMGYEQYF.

The chain couples TRBV7-6 to TRBJ2-7; 7 nucleotides align to TRBD2. Germline V CDR1 and CDR2: SGHVS, FNYEAQ. This CDR3 has 12 amino acids. J lost 6 bases, V lost 6 bases, and 5 bases had no gene match. The CDR3 DNA sequence: TGTGCCAGCAGTCAAGGACTAGGCGAGCAGTACTTC. It yields the protein CASSQGLGEQYF.